Sequencing of this T cell receptor beta chain was carried out in a study of blood T cell repertoires in COVID-19. Study-wide background: The United States, Italy and Spain were the sources of the acute and convalescent COVID-19 samples. T cells, B-cell-depleted T cells, or PBMCs provided the cDNA or gDNA that served as material.

In the study's own analysis: From reference gene primer amplification, estimates of nucleated cell counts were derived. Only in-frame clones appear in the TCRdb table, and some are missing; sequencing was by immunoSEQ multiplex PCR. The V and J calls and clone size are taken from that table; D and trimming were inferred from the DNA. This table has roughly 200,000 clones, just under 80% appearing once. This clone was counted between two and nine times. The V and J ends lost 6 bases and 12 bases, in that order; junction bases with no gene match: 13. This CDR3 has 12 residues. Germline CDR1 SQVTM, CDR2 ANQGSEA.

This clonotype originated in an elderly woman with active or convalescent COVID-19. The genes are TRBV29-1 and TRBJ2-7; 8 nucleotides agree with TRBD1. Material: peripheral blood. CDR3 nucleotides: TGCAGCGTCACTTCAGGACAGGGAGCGATGTACTTC. Encoded protein: CSVTSGQGAMYF.